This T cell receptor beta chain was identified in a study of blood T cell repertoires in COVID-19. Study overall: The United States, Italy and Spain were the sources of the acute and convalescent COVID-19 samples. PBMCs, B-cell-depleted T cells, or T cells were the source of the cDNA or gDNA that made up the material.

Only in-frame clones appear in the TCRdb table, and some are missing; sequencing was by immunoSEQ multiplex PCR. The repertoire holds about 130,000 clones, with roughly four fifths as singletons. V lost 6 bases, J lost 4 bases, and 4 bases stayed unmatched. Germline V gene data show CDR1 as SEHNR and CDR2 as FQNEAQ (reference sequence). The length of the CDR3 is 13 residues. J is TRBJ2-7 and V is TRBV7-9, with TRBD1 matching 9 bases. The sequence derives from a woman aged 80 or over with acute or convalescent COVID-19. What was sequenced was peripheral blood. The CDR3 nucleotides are TGTGCCAGCAGGGCCGGGACAGGGTACGAGCAGTACTTC. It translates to CASRAGTGYEQYF.